The 5 T cell receptor beta chains listed next were all sequenced from one sample in a study of technical replicates of blood from a handful of donors. Sequencing was performed with immunoSEQ multiplex PCR; in TCRdb, only in-frame clones are kept and a portion is missing. The sample lists around 95,000 clones; about 94% were seen once. The sample was T cells isolated from PBMCs. These TCRs come from a human donor in good health.

The V call is TRBV7-3, the J call TRBJ2-3; tentative D call: TRBD2 (6 bases). Germline-derived CDR1 and CDR2 are SGHTA and FQGTGA. Trimming stripped 1 base from V and 6 bases from J, with 14 bases between. CDR3 length: 15 amino acids. DNA of the CDR3: TGTGCCAGCAGCTTAAGGCACGCGGAGGGGGATACGCAGTATTTT. Translating gives CASSLRHAEGDTQYF.

The chain carries TRBV7-9 and TRBJ1-4; perhaps TRBD1 as D (6 bases). This CDR3 has 12 residues. The ends were cut back, 6 bases at V and 8 bases at J, with 10 bases in the middle. Germline lookup yields CDR1 SEHNR and CDR2 FQNEAQ (reference sequence). CDR3 DNA sequence: TGTGCCAGCAGGCAGGGACAAGAAAAACTGTTTTTT. Translating gives CASRQGQEKLFF. The full variable domain, completed using reference TRBV7-9 and TRBJ1-4, is DTGVSQNPRHKITKRGQNVTFRCDPISEHNRLYWYRQTLGQGPEFLTYFQNEAQLEKSRLLSDRFSAERPKGSFSTLEIQRTEQGDSAMYLCASRQGQEKLFFGSGTQLSVL.

The CDR3 DNA is TGTGCCAGCAGTGAAACGACAGATGATCAGCCCCAGCATTTT. Residues: CASSETTDDQPQHF. V usage is TRBV2 and J usage is TRBJ1-5; possibly TRBD1 for D (5 bases). This CDR3 contains 14 residues. The ends were cut back, 2 bases at V and 5 bases at J, with 10 bases in the middle. The germline CDR1 and CDR2 sequences are SNHLY and FYNNEI.

The CDR3 DNA sequence: TGTGCCGGCTCGACTCAGGGGGCTTCCTACGAGCAGTACTTC. Translation: CAGSTQGASYEQYF. The J gene is TRBJ2-7, the V gene TRBV6-1; 8 bases map to TRBD1. The germline CDR1 and CDR2 sequences are MNHNS and SASEGT. The CDR3 contains 14 residues. After removal of 11 bases from V and 1 base from J, the junction contained 10 bases not matched to a gene.

V and J are TRBV30 and TRBJ2-2; 7 positions match TRBD1. Germline V lookup: CDR1 GTSNPN, CDR2 SVGIG (reference sequence). J lost 9 bases, V lost 5 bases, and 18 bases had no gene match. The CDR3 consists of 16 residues. The CDR3 spells CAWRCTGESVLWELFF. The DNA for the CDR3 is TGTGCCTGGCGATGTACAGGGGAATCGGTCCTTTGGGAGCTGTTTTTT.